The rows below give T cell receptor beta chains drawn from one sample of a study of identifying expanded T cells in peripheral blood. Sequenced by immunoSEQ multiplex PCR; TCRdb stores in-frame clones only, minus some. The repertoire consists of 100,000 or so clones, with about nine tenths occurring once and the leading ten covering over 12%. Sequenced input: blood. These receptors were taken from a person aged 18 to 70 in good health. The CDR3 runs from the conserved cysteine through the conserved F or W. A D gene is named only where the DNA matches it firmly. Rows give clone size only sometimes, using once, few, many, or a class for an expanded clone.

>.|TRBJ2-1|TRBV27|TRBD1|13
CASSSGTGDEQFF
TGTGCCAGCAGTTCCGGGACAGGTGATGAGCAGTTCTTC
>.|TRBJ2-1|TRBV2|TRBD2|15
CASKPSGDPYNEQFF
TGTGCCAGCAAACCTAGCGGGGACCCCTACAATGAGCAGTTCTTC
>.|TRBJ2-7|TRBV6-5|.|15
CASSPDTRSSYEQYF
TGTGCCAGCAGCCCCGACACCAGGAGCTCCTACGAGCAGTACTTC
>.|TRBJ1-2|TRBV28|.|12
CASSLESYGYTF
TGTGCCAGCAGTTTAGAATCCTATGGCTACACCTTC
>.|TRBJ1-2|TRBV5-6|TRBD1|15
CASSFIGQANYGYTF
TGTGCCAGCAGTTTTATCGGACAGGCTAACTATGGCTACACCTTC
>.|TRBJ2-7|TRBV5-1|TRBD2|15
CASSNAGTSGYEQYF
TGCGCCAGCAGCAACGCCGGGACTAGCGGCTACGAGCAGTACTTC
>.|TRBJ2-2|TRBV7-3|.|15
CASSLNSGATGELFF
TGTGCCAGCAGCCTAAACTCGGGGGCCACCGGGGAGCTGTTTTTT
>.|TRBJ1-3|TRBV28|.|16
CASSGALIYSGNTIYF
TGTGCCAGCAGTGGGGCTCTAATATACTCTGGAAACACCATATATTTT
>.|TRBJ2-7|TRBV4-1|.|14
CASSQEGSGDEQYF
TGCGCCAGCAGCCAAGAAGGTTCGGGTGACGAGCAGTACTTC
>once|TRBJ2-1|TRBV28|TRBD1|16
CASSLNQGARLSEQFF
TGTGCCAGCAGTCTAAATCAGGGGGCGAGACTCAGCGAGCAGTTCTTC
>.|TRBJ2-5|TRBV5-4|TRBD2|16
CASSPRLAGERETQYF
TGTGCCAGCAGCCCAAGACTAGCGGGAGAACGAGAGACCCAGTACTTC
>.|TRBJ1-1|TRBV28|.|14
CASSFRGLNTEAFF
TGTGCCAGCAGTTTCAGGGGATTGAACACTGAAGCTTTCTTT
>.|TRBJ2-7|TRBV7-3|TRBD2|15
CASSFAGVVAYEQYF
TGTGCCAGCAGCTTTGCGGGGGTAGTGGCATACGAGCAGTACTTC
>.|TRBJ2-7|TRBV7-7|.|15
CASSLGTASDYEQYF
TGTGCCAGCAGCTTAGGGACAGCTAGTGACTACGAGCAGTACTTC
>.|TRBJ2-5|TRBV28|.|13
CASSSPAQETQYF
TGTGCCAGCAGTTCTCCAGCGCAAGAGACCCAGTACTTC